Below, 19 T cell receptor beta chains from the same sample are listed, as sequenced in a study of tumor-infiltrating lymphocytes in localized non-small cell lung cancer. Generated by immunoSEQ multiplex PCR, the TCRdb table keeps only in-frame clones and is missing some. The data hold 14,000 or so clones, with less than 75% observed a single time. Material: uninvolved lung tissue not adjacent to the tumor. These receptors all stem from a human donor with non-small cell lung cancer.

The count of this clone is one. V gene TRBV7-2 combines with J gene TRBJ2-1; 10 positions match TRBD2. Germline loops: CDR1 SGHTA, CDR2 FQGNSA. The V and J ends lost 5 bases and 7 bases, in that order; junction bases with no gene match: 17. This CDR3 has 18 amino acids. The CDR3, as DNA: TGTGCCAGCAGCCGGCCTGGACTAGCGGCAAGGAGCATGAATGAGCAGTTCTTC. Protein sequence: CASSRPGLAARSMNEQFF.

This chain connects TRBV30 to TRBJ2-2; 10 bases align to TRBD1. This CDR3 is 16 amino acids long. Trimming took 2 bases from V and 6 from J; bases not matched to a gene: 9. Germline V gene lookup returns CDR1 GTSNPN and CDR2 SVGIG (reference sequence). CDR3: CAWSPLKGQGPGELFF. DNA of the CDR3: TGTGCCTGGAGTCCCCTAAAGGGACAGGGGCCCGGGGAGCTGTTTTTT.

This clone is judged medium-sized. The V gene is TRBV11-2, the J gene TRBJ2-1, with a tentative D call TRBD1 (5 bases). The CDR3 is 12 amino acids. Germline V CDR1 and CDR2: SGHAT, FQNNGV. V dropped 1 base and J dropped 7 bases, with 5 bases sitting between them. The CDR3 bases are TGTGCCAGCAGCTTAGCAGGGAATGAGCAGTTCTTC. Protein product: CASSLAGNEQFF.

V usage is TRBV10-3 and J usage is TRBJ2-7; 9 bases match TRBD2. With V trimmed by 2 bases and J by 7 bases, 6 bases remained unmatched. This CDR3 spans 14 amino acids. CDR1 ENHRY and CDR2 SYGVKD come from the germline V gene. The chain's CDR3 is CAISENSGSNEQYF. As DNA, the CDR3 is TGTGCCATCAGTGAGAATAGCGGGAGTAATGAGCAGTACTTC.

The chain uses TRBV7-9 and TRBJ2-7; TRBD1 matches 12 bases. Germline V CDR1 and CDR2: SEHNR, FQNEAQ (reference sequence). The CDR3 is 15 residues long. V gave up 1 base and J gave up 6 bases; unmatched junction bases: 4. The CDR3 DNA is TGTGCCAGCAGCTTAGGGGACAGGGGGCGAGGCGAGCAGTACTTC. Translated: CASSLGDRGRGEQYF.

The gene calls are TRBV19 and TRBJ1-3; D is ambiguous. The V gene lost 2 bases and the J gene lost 4 bases, with 12 bases spanning the gap. Per germline, CDR1 LNHDA and CDR2 SQIVND (reference sequence). The CDR3 extends over 15 amino acids. CDR3 coding DNA: TGTGCCAGTAGTATAAAGACGGTGACCGGAAACACCATATATTTT. Translated: CASSIKTVTGNTIYF.

This chain uses TRBV7-9 with TRBJ1-6; 7 nucleotides match TRBD1. The CDR3 sequence is 15 residues long. Germline CDR1 reads SEHNR; CDR2 reads FQNEAQ (reference sequence). Losses at the gene ends were 4 bases for V and 10 bases for J; bases not matched to a gene: 10. The CDR3, as DNA: TGTGCCAGCAGCTCATCCGACAGGGACGAGTCACCCCTCCACTTT. Protein: CASSSSDRDESPLHF.

This clone was counted between two and nine times. This chain joins TRBV5-4 and TRBJ2-5; D is ambiguous. Germline CDR1 and CDR2: SGHNT and YYREEE (reference sequence). The CDR3 contains 16 residues. The V end was cut by 4 bases, the J end by 5 bases, with 21 bases between. The CDR3 is CASSRIRTLGLETQYF. CDR3 sequence (DNA): TGTGCCAGCAGCCGAATTAGGACGCTAGGATTGGAGACCCAGTACTTC.

This clone was detected a few times. The J gene is TRBJ1-5, the V gene TRBV6-1; no firm D call. V dropped 4 bases and J dropped 5 bases, with 9 bases sitting between them. CDR1 and CDR2 (germline): MNHNS, SASEGT. This CDR3 contains 13 residues. DNA of the CDR3: TGTGCCAGCAGTGGGGAGGTCCATCAGCCCCAGCATTTT. Its protein is CASSGEVHQPQHF.

This sequence joins TRBV2 and TRBJ1-3; D call uncertain. The germline V gene encodes CDR1 SNHLY and CDR2 FYNNEI. This CDR3 contains 14 residues. V dropped 6 bases and J dropped 4 bases, with 13 bases sitting between them. CDR3 nucleotide sequence: TGTGCCAGCAGCGACGTTATTTCCGGAAACACCATATATTTT. Translating it yields CASSDVISGNTIYF. Complete variable domain (other parts from reference TRBV2 and TRBJ1-3): EPEVTQTPSHQVTQMGQEVILRCVPISNHLYFYWYRQILGQKVEFLVSFYNNEISEKSEIFDDQFSVERPDGSNFTLKIRSTKLEDSAMYFCASSDVISGNTIYFGEGSWLTVV.

This clone was detected once. The rearrangement uses TRBV2 and TRBJ2-5; 11 positions match TRBD1. Per germline, CDR1 SNHLY and CDR2 FYNNEI. With 6 bases clipped from V and 9 bases from J, the junction kept 9 bases outside the gene matches. CDR3 length equals 14 residues. CDR3 bases: TGTGCCAGCAGCGGGACAGGGGGATACTCTGCCCAGTACTTC. It encodes CASSGTGGYSAQYF.

The chain is built from TRBV30 and TRBJ1-4; D remains unclear. V shed 2 bases and J shed 7 bases, with 14 bases lying between them. The CDR3 covers 14 residues. Germline values: CDR1 GTSNPN, CDR2 SVGIG (reference sequence). This CDR3 is CAWSPGIQTEKLFF. DNA for the CDR3: TGTGCCTGGAGTCCGGGGATCCAAACTGAAAAACTGTTTTTT.

The chain has TRBV30 and TRBJ2-7, with TRBD1 identical over 7 bases. Trimming took 6 bases from V and 2 from J; bases not matched to a gene: 7. Germline CDR1 and CDR2: GTSNPN and SVGIG (reference sequence). This CDR3 is 13 amino acids long. The CDR3 DNA follows: TGTGCCTGTGAAGCAGGGACAGCCTACGAGCAGTACTTC. Translated, it gives CACEAGTAYEQYF.

This clone showed up just a few times. The chain combines TRBV14 with TRBJ1-1; perhaps TRBD1 as D (6 bases). Germline V gene data show CDR1 as SGHDN and CDR2 as FVKESK. This CDR3 comprises 15 residues. V shed 4 bases and J shed 5 bases, with 17 bases lying between them. The CDR3 DNA follows: TGTGCCAGCAGCCGCAATCCCAAGGGGGGTACTGAAGCTTTCTTT. It translates to CASSRNPKGGTEAFF.

The rearrangement links TRBV30 to TRBJ1-1; D not certain. The CDR3 runs 15 residues. Looked up from germline, CDR1 is GTSNPN and CDR2 is SVGIG (reference sequence). The germline V and J ends were trimmed by 0 bases and 2 bases, with 13 bases remaining between them. The CDR3 reads CAWSVTRAGNTEAFF. The CDR3 bases are TGTGCCTGGAGTGTAACTAGAGCGGGAAACACTGAAGCTTTCTTT.

The chain is built from TRBV30 and TRBJ2-2; 8 bases fit TRBD2. The trim removed 8 bases at V and 2 bases at J, leaving 7 bases unmatched. The CDR3 is 14 amino acids. Germline-derived CDR1 and CDR2 are GTSNPN and SVGIG (reference sequence). The CDR3 region is CARTSGANTGELFF. In DNA, the CDR3 is TGTGCCCGTACTAGCGGAGCTAACACCGGGGAGCTGTTTTTT. Supplemented by reference TRBV30 and TRBJ2-2, the full variable domain reads SQTIHQWPATLVQPVGSPLSLECTVEGTSNPNLYWYRQAAGRGLQLLFYSVGIGQISSEVPQNLSASRPQDRQFILSSKKLLLSDSGFYLCARTSGANTGELFFGEGSRLTVL.

This chain links TRBV9 with TRBJ2-2; D gene uncertain. Between the trimmed V and J ends, which lost 7 bases and 6 bases, there was a span of 16 bases. CDR3 length: 14 amino acids. The V gene's germline CDR1 is SGDLS and CDR2 YYNGEE. The CDR3 reads CASGQGPRPGELFF. CDR3 coding DNA: TGTGCCAGCGGTCAAGGTCCCAGGCCCGGGGAGCTGTTTTTT.

V usage is TRBV5-4 and J usage is TRBJ2-5; no definite D call. Germline V gene data show CDR1 as SGHNT and CDR2 as YYREEE (reference sequence). CDR3 length: 13 residues. Trimming shortened V by 0 bases and J by 5 bases, and 8 bases separated the two germline ends. CDR3 DNA: TGTGCCAGCAGCTTGGGGGTTGTCGAGACCCAGTACTTC. This translates into CASSLGVVETQYF.

This chain links TRBV15 with TRBJ1-1; 10 positions match TRBD1. J lost 4 bases, V lost 0 bases, and 2 bases had no gene match. CDR3 length: 15 amino acids. Germline V gene data show CDR1 as LNHNV and CDR2 as YYDKDF (reference sequence). The CDR3 sequence is CATSRDGQGGTEAFF. The CDR3 coding sequence is TGTGCCACCAGCAGAGACGGACAGGGGGGCACTGAAGCTTTCTTT. The full variable domain, in which reference TRBV15 and TRBJ1-1 provide the parts outside the CDR3, is DAMVIQNPRYQVTQFGKPVTLSCSQTLNHNVMYWYQQKSSQAPKLLFHYYDKDFNNEADTPDNFQSRRPNTSFCFLDIRSPGLGDTAMYLCATSRDGQGGTEAFFGQGTRLTVV.